The 2 T cell receptor beta chains reported below all come from one sample, sequenced in a study of Graves' ophthalmopathy and Graves' hyperthyroidism. TCR beta CDR3 regions were amplified from RNA transcripts. The authors performed first-round RT-PCR with HTBI primers and then a second-round multiplex PCR. TCRdb fed the multiplex PCR reads into MiXCR, producing one record per CDR3 protein. The profile covers a few hundred thousand distinct CDR3 sequences, with around 16% appearing a single time and around 1.4% taken by the ten largest. Sequences were obtained from peripheral blood. The origin of the receptors is a woman aged 18-30 years with Graves' ophthalmopathy.

The genes are TRBV4-1 and TRBJ2-7, with 10 bases lining up with TRBD1. Germline loops: CDR1 MGHRA, CDR2 YSYEKL. CDR3 size: 17 residues. After removal of 4 bases from V and 4 bases from J, the junction contained 13 bases not matched to a gene. CDR3 bases: TGCGCCAGCAGCCCGGGACAGGGGAATAGCGGGGATTACGAGCAGTACTTC. This sequence encodes CASSPGQGNSGDYEQYF.

The chain joins TRBV6-1 to TRBJ2-2, with 10 bases identical to TRBD2. The CDR3 runs 15 residues. Germline values: CDR1 MNHNS, CDR2 SASEGT. Losses at the gene ends were 7 bases for V and 4 bases for J; bases not matched to a gene: 6. CDR3 amino acids: CASTPSGSGTGELFF. As DNA, the CDR3 is TGTGCCAGCACCCCTAGCGGGAGCGGCACCGGGGAGCTGTTTTTT.